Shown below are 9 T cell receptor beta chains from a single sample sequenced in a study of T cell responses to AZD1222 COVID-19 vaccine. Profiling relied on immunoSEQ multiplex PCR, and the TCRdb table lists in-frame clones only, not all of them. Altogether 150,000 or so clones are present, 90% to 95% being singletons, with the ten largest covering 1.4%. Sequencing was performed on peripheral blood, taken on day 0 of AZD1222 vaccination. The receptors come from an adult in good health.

CDR3 DNA: TGTGCCAGCAGACAGGGGACCCATGGCTACACCTTC. Protein product: CASRQGTHGYTF. This chain connects TRBV6-5 to TRBJ1-2; 7 positions agree with TRBD1. The CDR3 totals 12 residues. Losses at the gene ends were 6 bases for V and 6 bases for J; bases not matched to a gene: 4. CDR1 and CDR2 (germline): MNHEY, SVGAGI.

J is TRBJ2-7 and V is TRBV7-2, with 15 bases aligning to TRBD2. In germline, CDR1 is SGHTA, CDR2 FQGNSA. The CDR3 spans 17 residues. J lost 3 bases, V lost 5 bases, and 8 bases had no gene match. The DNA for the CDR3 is TGTGCCAGCAGCAGGACTAGCGGGGGGGCGGTCTTCTACGAGCAGTACTTC. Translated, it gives CASSRTSGGAVFYEQYF.

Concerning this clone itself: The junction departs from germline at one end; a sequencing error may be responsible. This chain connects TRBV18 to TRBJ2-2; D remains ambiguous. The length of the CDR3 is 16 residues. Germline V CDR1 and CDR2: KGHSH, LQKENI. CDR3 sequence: CASSPPAPRGTGELFF. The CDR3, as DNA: TGTGCCAGCTCCCCACCGGCCCCTCGTGGCACCGGGGAGCTGTTTTTT.

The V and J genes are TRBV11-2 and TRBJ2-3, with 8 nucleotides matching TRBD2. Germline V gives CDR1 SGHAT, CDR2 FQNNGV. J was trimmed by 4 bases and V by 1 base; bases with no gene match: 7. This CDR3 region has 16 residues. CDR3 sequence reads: CASSLVVSGASDTQYF. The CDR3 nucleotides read TGTGCCAGCAGCTTAGTAGTTAGCGGGGCGTCAGATACGCAGTATTTT.

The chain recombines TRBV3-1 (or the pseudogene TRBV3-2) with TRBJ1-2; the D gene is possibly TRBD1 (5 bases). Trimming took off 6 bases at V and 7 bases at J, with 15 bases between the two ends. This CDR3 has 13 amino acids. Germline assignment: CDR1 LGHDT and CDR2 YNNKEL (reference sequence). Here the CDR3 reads CASRQPGLSGYTF. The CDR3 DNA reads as TGTGCCAGCAGACAGCCAGGGTTATCTGGCTACACCTTC.

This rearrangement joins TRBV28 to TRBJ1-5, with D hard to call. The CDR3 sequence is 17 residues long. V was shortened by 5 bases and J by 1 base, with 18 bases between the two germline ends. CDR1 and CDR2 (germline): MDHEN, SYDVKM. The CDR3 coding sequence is TGTGCCAGCAGTCCCGCGTTAGGTTTTGAGAGCAATCAGCCCCAGCATTTT. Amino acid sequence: CASSPALGFESNQPQHF.

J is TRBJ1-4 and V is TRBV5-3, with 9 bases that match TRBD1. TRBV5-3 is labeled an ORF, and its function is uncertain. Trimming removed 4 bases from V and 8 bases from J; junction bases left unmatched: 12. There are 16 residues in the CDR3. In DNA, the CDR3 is TGTGCCAGAAGCCCCTTACAGGGGGCGGGATGGGAAAAACTGTTTTTT. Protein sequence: CARSPLQGAGWEKLFF.

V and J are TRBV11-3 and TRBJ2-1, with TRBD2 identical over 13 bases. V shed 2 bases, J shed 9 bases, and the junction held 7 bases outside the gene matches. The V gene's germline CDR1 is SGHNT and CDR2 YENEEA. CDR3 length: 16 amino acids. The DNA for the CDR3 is TGTGCCAGCAGCTTACGGACTAGCGGGGGTTTTACTGAGCAGTTCTTC. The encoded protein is CASSLRTSGGFTEQFF. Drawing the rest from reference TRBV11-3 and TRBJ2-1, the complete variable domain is EAGVVQSPRYKIIEKKQPVAFWCNPISGHNTLYWYLQNLGQGPELLIRYENEEAVDDSQLPKDRFSAERLKGVDSTLKIQPAELGDSAVYLCASSLRTSGGFTEQFFGPGTRLTVL.

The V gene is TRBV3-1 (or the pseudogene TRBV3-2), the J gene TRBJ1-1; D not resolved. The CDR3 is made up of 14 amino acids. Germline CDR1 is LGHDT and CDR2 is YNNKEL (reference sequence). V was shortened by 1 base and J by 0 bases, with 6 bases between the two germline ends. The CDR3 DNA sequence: TGTGCCAGCAGCCAAGGGACCATGAACACTGAAGCTTTCTTT. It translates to CASSQGTMNTEAFF.